The sequence of this TCR beta chain was determined in a study of T cell responses to AZD1222 COVID-19 vaccine. Study summary: Pooling was applied to second doses at about 4 or about 12 weeks. Study-level findings and limits: Baseline serostatus was positive in only a handful of AZD1222 recipients. Spike regions recognized by vaccine-associated CD4 TCRs spanned the protein, led by 160-218 and 743-854.

Some clones are missing from TCRdb's copy, which holds only in-frame ones; the method was immunoSEQ multiplex PCR. The data contain 150,000 to 200,000 clones, 85% to 95% of them singletons. On this clone itself: Its antigen is unknown.

The germline gives CDR1 MNHEY, CDR2 SVGAGI. Trimming pared 0 bases from V and 4 bases from J, leaving 12 bases between. CDR3 size: 15 residues. The input for sequencing was peripheral blood, taken on day 0 of AZD1222 vaccination. The receptor was derived from an adult in good health. V and J are TRBV6-5 and TRBJ1-2; the D gene is possibly TRBD1 (5 bases). CDR3 DNA: TGTGCCAGCAGTTACTCATCTGCTGGGGGCTATGGCTACACCTTC. This encodes CASSYSSAGGYGYTF.